A single count supports the clone carrying this T cell receptor (beta chain). Assay: immunoSEQ multiplex PCR; the TCRdb copy retains only in-frame clones and omits some. Of approximately 2,200,000 clones in the sample, 85% to 95% were seen once. These data originate in a study of shared clonotypes between healthy human individuals. CD45RO negativity and positive selection for CCR7 defined naive CD8 cells, a population that excluded terminally differentiated effector memory CD45RA+ cells. Germline values: CDR1 SEHNR, CDR2 FQNEAQ (reference sequence). This CDR3 spans 16 amino acids. Trimming cost V 5 bases and J 6 bases; bases outside gene matches: 12.

The sequence was obtained from a man younger than 35 in good health. Some clones in this sample may be carry-over from other donors' samples. The chain carries TRBV7-9 and TRBJ2-1; 8 nucleotides match TRBD2. The sequencing sample was made of naive CD8+ T cells from PBMCs. CDR3 loop: CASSPLGREESNEQFF. The CDR3 coding sequence is TGTGCCAGCAGCCCACTGGGGCGGGAGGAAAGCAATGAGCAGTTCTTC. Combining the CDR3 with reference TRBV7-9 and TRBJ2-1 gives the whole variable domain DTGVSQNPRHKITKRGQNVTFRCDPISEHNRLYWYRQTLGQGPEFLTYFQNEAQLEKSRLLSDRFSAERPKGSFSTLEIQRTEQGDSAMYLCASSPLGREESNEQFFGPGTRLTVL.